The 23 T cell receptor beta chains below come from one sample, sequenced in a study of shared clonotypes between healthy human individuals. Produced via immunoSEQ multiplex PCR; TCRdb's table is partial and in-frame only. The sample holds around 2,000,000 clones; over 85% are singletons and the top ten take more than 0.1%. The specimen was naive CD4+ T cells sorted from blood. Subset of the sample: CD45RA+ positively selected. These receptors came from a man aged 18 to 35 in good health.

This clone was detected once. Other nucleotide sequences from this sample produce the same CDR3. This rearrangement joins TRBV28 to TRBJ2-5, with 7 nucleotides matching TRBD1. The CDR3 sequence is 14 residues long. Per the germline V gene, CDR1 is MDHEN and CDR2 is SYDVKM. V was pared by 5 bases and J by 2 bases, with 5 bases of the junction left unmatched. This CDR3 reads CASSLIRGQETQYF. The CDR3 region has the DNA TGTGCCAGCAGTCTTATCAGGGGGCAAGAGACCCAGTACTTC.

The chain combines TRBV30 with TRBJ1-1, with D unclear. The CDR3 consists of 13 residues. Trimming shortened V by 0 bases and J by 11 bases, and 16 bases separated the two germline ends. Per the germline V gene, CDR1 is GTSNPN and CDR2 is SVGIG (reference sequence). Here the CDR3 reads CAWSVETVAEAFF. In nucleotides, the CDR3 is TGTGCCTGGAGTGTCGAAACGGTGGCGGAGGCTTTCTTT.

The chain joins TRBV5-1 to TRBJ2-3, with D perhaps TRBD1 (7 bases). Germline V gene lookup returns CDR1 SGHRS and CDR2 YFSETQ. The CDR3 is made up of 15 amino acids. Trimming shortened V by 5 bases and J by 7 bases, and 20 bases separated the two germline ends. CDR3 amino acids: CASSPEGALGNTQYF. In DNA, the CDR3 is TGCGCCAGCAGTCCGGAGGGGGCCCTTGGAAATACGCAGTATTTT.

Comment on this clone: Within the sample, other DNA sequences also encode this same CDR3. The gene calls are TRBV30 and TRBJ2-7; D gene uncertain. V was cut by 0 bases and J by 2 bases, with 8 bases left in between. Germline CDR1 and CDR2: GTSNPN and SVGIG (reference sequence). The CDR3 runs 13 residues. The CDR3 is CAWSVLRAYEQYF. DNA for the CDR3: TGTGCCTGGAGTGTGCTTCGGGCCTACGAGCAGTACTTC.

As regards this clone: This same CDR3 is encoded by further DNA sequences in the sample. The rearrangement links TRBV2 to TRBJ1-1; 8 nucleotides align to TRBD1. The CDR3 runs 13 residues. V trimming: 6 bases; J trimming: 4 bases; junction bases outside the gene matches: 4. Germline lookup yields CDR1 SNHLY and CDR2 FYNNEI. The CDR3 bases are TGTGCCAGCAGGCTAACAGGGGGCACTGAAGCTTTCTTT. The encoded protein is CASRLTGGTEAFF.

Note on this clone: The sample has other DNA sequences that encode this CDR3 too. The chain carries TRBV5-1 and TRBJ2-3; a possible D gene is TRBD2 (6 bases). Germline V gene data show CDR1 as SGHRS and CDR2 as YFSETQ. CDR3 length: 14 residues. Trimming took 0 bases from V and 4 from J, leaving 9 bases between them. The CDR3 DNA is TGCGCCAGCAGCTTGGCGGGGGTTGCAGATACGCAGTATTTT. It specifies CASSLAGVADTQYF.

This sequence joins TRBV27 and TRBJ2-7, with TRBD1 identical over 8 bases. After removal of 4 bases from V and 5 bases from J, the junction contained 13 bases not matched to a gene. The CDR3 has 16 amino acids. Germline CDR1 and CDR2: MNHEY and SMNVEV (reference sequence). CDR3 protein: CASSYSYLDRENEQYF. For the CDR3, the DNA is TGTGCCAGCAGTTACTCCTACCTGGACAGGGAGAACGAGCAGTACTTC.

V is TRBV30 and J is TRBJ2-1; a weak D match, TRBD2 (6 bases). Deletions cut 0 bases from V and 8 bases from J, with 20 bases between. Per the germline V gene, CDR1 is GTSNPN and CDR2 is SVGIG (reference sequence). The CDR3 length is 16 residues. The CDR3 nucleotides read TGTGCCTGGAGTGTTGGAACCAGAAGGAGGGCCCATGAGCAGTTCTTC. Protein product: CAWSVGTRRRAHEQFF.

The rearrangement uses TRBV5-6 and TRBJ1-4, with TRBD1 matching 7 bases. The junction had 15 bases not matched to a gene; V was cut back by 6 bases and J by 7 bases. CDR3 length: 16 residues. CDR1 is SGHDT, CDR2 YYEEEE, per germline. For the CDR3, the DNA is TGTGCCAGCACCATCCTAGACAGGGCGCGGGTTGAAAAACTGTTTTTT. Translated, it gives CASTILDRARVEKLFF.

Note on this clone: The same CDR3 can be traced to other DNA sequences in this sample. The V gene is TRBV11-2, the J gene TRBJ1-5; TRBD1 agrees at 9 bases. Germline V gene sequence: CDR1 SGHAT, CDR2 FQNNGV. The V gene end was trimmed by 5 bases and the J gene end by 7 bases; junction bases not matched to a gene: 6. The CDR3 totals 14 residues. The CDR3 reads CASSPDRGGQPQHF. The CDR3 DNA is TGTGCCAGCAGCCCGGACAGGGGAGGACAGCCCCAGCATTTT.

V is TRBV18 and J is TRBJ2-7; TRBD1 matches at 9 bases. CDR1 KGHSH and CDR2 LQKENI come from the germline V gene. There are 14 residues in the CDR3. Germline trimming cut 6 bases from V and 6 bases from J; bases unmatched to any gene: 9. CDR3 region: CASSEAGQGGEQYF. The CDR3 DNA is TGTGCCAGCTCCGAAGCGGGACAGGGAGGCGAGCAGTACTTC.

This chain joins TRBV18 and TRBJ2-7, with a possible D match to TRBD1 (5 bases). This CDR3 is 13 amino acids long. The germline V gene has CDR1 KGHSH and CDR2 LQKENI. The ends were cut back, 6 bases at V and 2 bases at J, with 11 bases in the middle. The CDR3 loop is CASSPSRAYEQYF. The DNA of the CDR3 is TGTGCCAGCTCCCCGTCCAGGGCCTACGAGCAGTACTTC.

This rearrangement joins TRBV13 to TRBJ1-2, with D possibly being TRBD1 (6 bases). Trimming removed 2 bases from V and 1 base from J, with 17 bases in between. The germline V gene encodes CDR1 PRHDT and CDR2 FYEKMQ (reference sequence). The CDR3 is made up of 17 amino acids. CDR3 in DNA: TGTGCCAGCAGCTTACGGACAGTCTTTTCTCTTAACTATGGCTACACCTTC. It translates to CASSLRTVFSLNYGYTF.

This clone has a handful of counts. V is TRBV30 and J is TRBJ2-3, with D unresolved. This CDR3 comprises 12 residues. V gave up 1 base and J gave up 2 bases, with 4 bases separating them. Germline CDR1 and CDR2: GTSNPN and SVGIG (reference sequence). CDR3 in amino acids: CAWSGPTDTQYF. CDR3 in DNA: TGTGCCTGGAGTGGCCCCACAGATACGCAGTATTTT.

The rearrangement links TRBV9 to TRBJ2-5; 7 bases fit TRBD2. The ends lost 0 bases at V and 1 base at J; junction bases unmatched: 6. The germline V gene encodes CDR1 SGDLS and CDR2 YYNGEE. The CDR3 is 16 residues long. CDR3 DNA sequence: TGTGCCAGCAGCGTAGGGATGCTAGCGGCCCAAGAGACCCAGTACTTC. It encodes CASSVGMLAAQETQYF.

Note on this clone: The sample holds other DNA sequences that translate to the same CDR3. This chain links TRBV19 with TRBJ2-7; 11 positions agree with TRBD1. V shed 4 bases, J shed 3 bases, and the junction held 2 bases outside the gene matches. The CDR3 runs 14 residues. CDR1 is LNHDA and CDR2 is SQIVND in the germline V gene (reference sequence). In nucleotides, the CDR3 is TGTGCCAGTAGTAGGACAGGGGGCCTCTACGAGCAGTACTTC. It encodes CASSRTGGLYEQYF.

The chain uses TRBV5-1 and TRBJ1-2; 7 positions agree with TRBD1. CDR1 is SGHRS, CDR2 YFSETQ, per germline. The CDR3 covers 14 residues. Unmatched junction bases numbered 5, after V lost 4 bases and J lost 2 bases. CDR3 protein: CASSGGGSNYGYTF. CDR3 nucleotide sequence: TGCGCCAGCAGCGGAGGGGGCTCGAACTATGGCTACACCTTC.

In this sample, this clone turned up once. This sequence joins TRBV10-3 and TRBJ1-1; 9 positions match TRBD1. V gave up 10 bases and J gave up 3 bases; unmatched junction bases: 6. Germline V CDR1 and CDR2: ENHRY, SYGVKD. The length of the CDR3 is 13 residues. The CDR3 loop reads CASTGTGHTEAFF. In nucleotides, the CDR3 is TGTGCCAGCACTGGGACAGGGCACACTGAAGCTTTCTTT.

The CDR3: CSVEERLASDTQYF. Written as DNA, the CDR3 is TGCAGCGTTGAAGAACGGCTAGCGTCAGATACGCAGTATTTT. This chain connects TRBV29-1 to TRBJ2-3, with D maybe TRBD2 (6 bases). The CDR3 runs 14 residues. V lost 0 bases and J 4 bases, leaving 11 bases between the germline ends. In germline, CDR1 is SQVTM, CDR2 ANQGSEA.

Concerning this clone itself: This specimen includes other DNA sequences encoding the same CDR3. The chain has TRBV5-4 and TRBJ1-2; no definite D call. Germline V gene lookup returns CDR1 SGHNT and CDR2 YYREEE (reference sequence). The CDR3 sequence is 12 residues long. Trimming stripped 0 bases from V and 4 bases from J, with 4 bases between. Here the CDR3 DNA reads TGTGCCAGCAGCTTGGATGTCTATGGCTACACCTTC. This encodes CASSLDVYGYTF.

V is TRBV25-1 and J is TRBJ2-7; TRBD2 matches at 7 bases. The V and J ends lost 8 bases and 1 base, in that order; junction bases with no gene match: 2. CDR1 and CDR2 from the germline V gene are MGHDK and SYGVNS. The CDR3 is made up of 12 amino acids. The CDR3 sequence: CASAGGSYEQYF. Written as DNA, the CDR3 is TGTGCCAGCGCCGGGGGGTCCTACGAGCAGTACTTC.

This clone appeared a single time. The sample has other DNA sequences that encode this CDR3 too. This chain joins TRBV9 and TRBJ1-1, with D uncertain. Trimming removed 0 bases from V and 5 bases from J, with 11 bases in between. The CDR3 loop spans 14 amino acids. Germline lookup yields CDR1 SGDLS and CDR2 YYNGEE. The CDR3 region has the DNA TGTGCCAGCAGCGTAGCATCGGGAGGTACTGAAGCTTTCTTT. Translated: CASSVASGGTEAFF.

For this clone: The missing conserved phenylalanine or tryptophan at the end of this CDR3 makes a read error likely. No DNA is shown, since the ends of the CDR3 on it are uncertain; the CDR3 is the one TCRdb lists. The V gene is TRBV10-1, the J gene TRBJ1-1. The CDR3 is made up of 9 amino acids, end residues included. Germline lookup yields CDR1 WNHNN and CDR2 SYGVQD (reference sequence). The CDR3 reads CASNFSVGL.